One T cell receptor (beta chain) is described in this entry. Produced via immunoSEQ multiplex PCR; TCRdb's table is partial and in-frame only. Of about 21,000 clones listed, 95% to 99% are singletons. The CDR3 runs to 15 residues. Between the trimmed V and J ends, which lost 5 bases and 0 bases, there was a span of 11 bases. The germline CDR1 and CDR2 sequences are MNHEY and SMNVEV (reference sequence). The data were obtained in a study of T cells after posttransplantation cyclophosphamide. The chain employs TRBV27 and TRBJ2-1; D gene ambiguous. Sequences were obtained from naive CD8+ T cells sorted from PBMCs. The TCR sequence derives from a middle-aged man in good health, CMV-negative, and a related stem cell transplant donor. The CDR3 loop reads CASSPYHGSYNEQFF. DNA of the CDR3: TGTGCCAGCAGTCCCTACCATGGCTCCTACAATGAGCAGTTCTTC.